The 27 T cell receptor beta chains below were found in one sample sequenced in a study of blood T cells in healthy people across ages. The use of a sample-barcoded 5' primer and a J-beta primer mix characterized a second PCR of roughly 6 to 12 cycles. TCRdb re-derived calls from the 5' RACE reads in MiXCR, one entry per CDR3 protein. The data show more than 1.4 million distinct CDR3 sequences, around 42% seen once. Sequencing used blood. All receptors derive from a woman younger than 30 in good health.

This clonotype was observed a handful of times. The chain's CDR3 is CASCEAGGPNEQYF. DNA for the CDR3: TGTGCCAGCTGTGAAGCGGGGGGGCCCAACGAGCAGTACTTC. The chain carries TRBV27 and TRBJ2-7; 10 nucleotides align to TRBD2. J was trimmed by 5 bases and V by 8 bases; bases with no gene match: 9. The germline CDR1 and CDR2 sequences are MNHEY and SMNVEV (reference sequence). This CDR3 region has 14 residues.

This sequence joins TRBV3-1 and TRBJ1-1, with D possibly being TRBD1 (5 bases). CDR3 size: 16 residues. Germline loops: CDR1 LGHDT, CDR2 YNNKEL (reference sequence). V lost 4 bases to trimming and J lost 4 bases, with 19 bases between them. The CDR3 spells CASSPRAPRGGTEAFF. CDR3 DNA: TGTGCCAGCAGCCCTCGAGCCCCGAGGGGCGGCACTGAAGCTTTCTTT.

The chain is built from TRBV12-3 or TRBV12-4 and TRBJ1-5; 7 positions agree with TRBD1. With 6 bases clipped from V and 3 bases from J, the junction kept 11 bases outside the gene matches. This CDR3 spans 16 amino acids. The CDR3 DNA sequence: TGTGCCAGCAGCCCTGGACAGGCCAGCTTCAATCAGCCCCAGCATTTT. Protein sequence: CASSPGQASFNQPQHF.

The chain couples TRBV5-4 to TRBJ2-2; 8 bases agree with TRBD2. This CDR3 contains 16 residues. V gave up 3 bases and J gave up 7 bases; unmatched junction bases: 11. The germline V gene encodes CDR1 SGHNT and CDR2 YYREEE (reference sequence). This CDR3 reads CASSSTSGSIGGELFF. The CDR3 DNA is TGTGCCAGCAGCTCAACCAGCGGGAGTATAGGCGGGGAGCTGTTTTTT. Filled out from reference TRBV5-4 and TRBJ2-2, the complete variable domain reads ETGVTQSPTHLIKTRGQQVTLRCSSQSGHNTVSWYQQALGQGPQFIFQYYREEENGRGNFPPRFSGLQFPNYSSELNVNALELDDSALYLCASSSTSGSIGGELFFGEGSRLTVL.

The chain has TRBV7-2 and TRBJ2-7; D may be TRBD2 (6 bases). With 5 bases removed from V and 9 bases from J, the gap between germline ends came to 26 bases. Germline CDR1 SGHTA, CDR2 FQGNSA. This CDR3 contains 16 residues. CDR3 amino acids: CASSTQAGTWSVRQYF. For the CDR3, the DNA is TGTGCCAGCAGCACCCAGGCCGGGACTTGGAGCGTTAGGCAGTACTTC.

The V gene is TRBV2, the J gene TRBJ2-4; D is perhaps TRBD2 (6 bases). The V gene lost 6 bases and the J gene lost 2 bases, with 8 bases spanning the gap. The CDR3 totals 13 residues. Per the germline V gene, CDR1 is SNHLY and CDR2 is FYNNEI. The CDR3 reads CASRGDSKNIQYF. The CDR3 DNA reads as TGTGCCAGCAGGGGGGACTCCAAAAACATTCAGTACTTC.

In this sample, this clonotype turned up once. The rearrangement joins TRBV5-1 to TRBJ2-5; D uncertain. V was trimmed by 4 bases and J by 11 bases, leaving 15 bases between them. Germline V gene data show CDR1 as SGHRS and CDR2 as YFSETQ. CDR3 length: 12 residues. This CDR3 reads CASSSYDNEQYF. The CDR3 DNA sequence: TGCGCCAGCAGCAGTTACGACAATGAGCAGTACTTC.

This clonotype appeared many times. The chain carries TRBV27 and TRBJ2-4; a weak D match, TRBD2 (5 bases). The DNA end favors TRBJ2-7, so the J call may be wrong. Germline CDR1 is MNHEY and CDR2 is SMNVEV (reference sequence). The CDR3 contains 12 residues. The CDR3 sequence is CASSGVPYEQYF. For the CDR3, the DNA is TGTGCCAGCAGCGGGGTGCCTTACGAGCAGTACTTC.

The V call is TRBV29-1, the J call TRBJ2-2, with 7 positions matching TRBD1. This CDR3 region has 13 residues. Germline V gene sequence: CDR1 SQVTM, CDR2 ANQGSEA. Trimming removed 4 bases from V and 6 bases from J; junction bases left unmatched: 5. The CDR3 sequence is CSVGQGGPGELFF. DNA for the CDR3: TGCAGCGTTGGACAGGGTGGGCCCGGGGAGCTGTTTTTT.

The V gene is TRBV29-1, the J gene TRBJ1-1, with 9 bases identical to TRBD1. CDR3 size: 12 residues. The V gene's germline CDR1 is SQVTM and CDR2 ANQGSEA. Unmatched junction bases numbered 3, after V lost 6 bases and J lost 4 bases. The CDR3 spells CSVGTGSTEAFF. CDR3 in DNA: TGCAGCGTCGGGACAGGGAGCACTGAAGCTTTCTTT.

A note on this clonotype: A read error may produce the germline difference seen at one junction end. The chain joins TRBV10-3 to TRBJ2-7, with TRBD2 as a possible D gene (6 bases). Germline V gives CDR1 ENHRY, CDR2 SYGVKD. The CDR3 has 14 residues. The CDR3 region has the DNA TGTGCCATCAGTGAACGGGACTTCTCCTACGACCAGTACTTC. It is translated as CAISERDFSYDQYF.

The V gene is TRBV5-1, the J gene TRBJ2-5, with D tentatively TRBD1 (7 bases). CDR1 is SGHRS, CDR2 YFSETQ, per germline. Trimming removed 2 bases at V and 4 bases at J, with 12 bases between. The CDR3 is 14 amino acids. The CDR3 nucleotides are TGCGCCAGCAGCTTAACAGGGGAGGCAGAGACCCAGTACTTC. It is translated as CASSLTGEAETQYF.

V and J are TRBV3-1 and TRBJ1-1, with D uncertain. V was pared by 0 bases and J by 13 bases, with 21 bases between. The germline V gene encodes CDR1 LGHDT and CDR2 YNNKEL (reference sequence). The CDR3 is 15 residues long. CDR3 nucleotides: TGTGCCAGCAGCCAAGATCGTGCGCGGCCCCAGGACGGTTTCTTT. This codes for CASSQDRARPQDGFF.

This clonotype was detected a few times. This rearrangement joins TRBV15 to TRBJ2-1; maybe TRBD2 (6 bases). This CDR3 has 15 amino acids. The germline V and J ends were trimmed by 1 base and 9 bases, with 16 bases remaining between them. Germline lookup yields CDR1 LNHNV and CDR2 YYDKDF (reference sequence). The CDR3 sequence is CATSRGGLAEGEQFF. DNA of the CDR3: TGTGCCACCAGCAGAGGGGGACTTGCAGAGGGTGAGCAGTTCTTC.

The chain has TRBV12-3 or TRBV12-4 and TRBJ1-5; perhaps TRBD1 as D (6 bases). V dropped 8 bases and J dropped 4 bases, with 18 bases sitting between them. The CDR3 is 15 residues long. CDR3 loop: CASQRGGGPNQPQHF. The CDR3 nucleotides are TGTGCCAGCCAGAGGGGAGGGGGTCCGAATCAGCCCCAGCATTTT.

About this clonotype: A read error may be the cause here, since a much bigger clone is one base away. This chain joins TRBV29-1 and TRBJ2-4; 16 nucleotides agree with TRBD2. V was pared by 0 bases and J by 13 bases, with 15 bases of the junction left unmatched. CDR3 size: 18 residues. The germline gives CDR1 SQVTM, CDR2 ANQGSEA. CDR3 bases: TGCAGCGTTGAAGATGTGGGACTAGCGGGAGGGTCCTACAATGAGCAGTACTTC. Translated, it gives CSVEDVGLAGGSYNEQYF.

This clonotype was seen more than once but under ten times. The chain links TRBV5-6 to TRBJ2-1; D might be TRBD2 (6 bases). Germline assignment: CDR1 SGHDT and CDR2 YYEEEE. The CDR3 runs 13 residues. V shed 8 bases and J shed 4 bases, with 13 bases lying between them. Here the CDR3 DNA reads TGTGCCAGTACGGGGGAGAGATACAATGAGCAGTTCTTC. This encodes CASTGERYNEQFF.

The sample holds a few counts of this clonotype. The J gene is TRBJ2-3, the V gene TRBV6-1; D may be TRBD2 (5 bases). This CDR3 is built from 13 residues. Germline CDR1 is MNHNS and CDR2 is SASEGT. The V and J ends lost 6 bases and 2 bases respectively, with 9 bases between them. This chain's CDR3 is CASSTADTDTQYF. The CDR3 region has the DNA TGTGCCAGCAGCACAGCGGACACAGATACGCAGTATTTT.

This sequence joins TRBV5-1 and TRBJ2-2; no clear D. Germline CDR1 reads SGHRS; CDR2 reads YFSETQ. The V end was cut by 2 bases, the J end by 9 bases, with 17 bases between. This CDR3 contains 15 residues. The DNA of the CDR3 is TGCGCCAGCAGCTTTGGTCTAACTCTGGGTCGGGAGCTGTTTTTT. Its protein is CASSFGLTLGRELFF. The full variable domain, rest sourced from reference TRBV5-1 and TRBJ2-2, is KAGVTQTPRYLIKTRGQQVTLSCSPISGHRSVSWYQQTPGQGLQFLFEYFSETQRNKGNFPGRFSGRQFSNSRSEMNVSTLELGDSALYLCASSFGLTLGRELFFGEGSRLTVL.

V and J are TRBV15 and TRBJ1-1; D gene unclear. Per germline, CDR1 LNHNV and CDR2 YYDKDF (reference sequence). V was cut by 0 bases and J by 5 bases, with 4 bases left in between. The CDR3 has 12 amino acids. CDR3 nucleotides: TGTGCCACCAGCAGAGATTGGACTGAAGCTTTCTTT. This codes for CATSRDWTEAFF.

The chain has TRBV5-1 and TRBJ2-7; the D gene could be TRBD1 or TRBD2 (5 bases each). Germline CDR1 SGHRS, CDR2 YFSETQ. V was cut by 5 bases and J by 4 bases, with 19 bases left in between. The CDR3 totals 15 residues. For the CDR3, the DNA is TGCGCCAGCAGTTTGAACCGGGACGCGTTATACGAGCAGTACTTC. Its protein is CASSLNRDALYEQYF. Filled out from reference TRBV5-1 and TRBJ2-7, the complete variable domain reads KAGVTQTPRYLIKTRGQQVTLSCSPISGHRSVSWYQQTPGQGLQFLFEYFSETQRNKGNFPGRFSGRQFSNSRSEMNVSTLELGDSALYLCASSLNRDALYEQYFGPGTRLTVT.

This clonotype was counted only a few times. The chain recombines TRBV30 with TRBJ1-2, with no clear D. This CDR3 has 15 amino acids. The germline CDR1 and CDR2 sequences are GTSNPN and SVGIG (reference sequence). Trimming cost V 0 bases and J 4 bases, with 15 bases left between them. The CDR3 DNA reads as TGTGCCTGGAGTGTAGCCACCCCCGAGTCCTATGGCTACACCTTC. Translated: CAWSVATPESYGYTF.

J is TRBJ1-5 and V is TRBV4-1; 9 bases match TRBD1. V gave up 2 bases and J gave up 0 bases; unmatched junction bases: 17. The length of the CDR3 is 21 residues. Germline V gene sequence: CDR1 MGHRA, CDR2 YSYEKL. The CDR3 region is CASSQSFIPTGGSRSNQPQHF. The CDR3 region has the DNA TGCGCCAGCAGCCAAAGCTTTATACCGACAGGGGGTAGTCGTAGCAATCAGCCCCAGCATTTT.

This chain joins TRBV7-9 and TRBJ1-2; the D is unclear. Germline V CDR1 and CDR2: SEHNR, FQNEAQ (reference sequence). V was trimmed by 1 base and J by 4 bases, leaving 4 bases between them. CDR3 length: 12 residues. The CDR3 loop reads CASSLDFYGYTF. The CDR3 nucleotides are TGTGCCAGCAGCTTAGACTTCTATGGCTACACCTTC. Filled out from reference TRBV7-9 and TRBJ1-2, the complete variable domain reads DTGVSQNPRHKITKRGQNVTFRCDPISEHNRLYWYRQTLGQGPEFLTYFQNEAQLEKSRLLSDRFSAERPKGSFSTLEIQRTEQGDSAMYLCASSLDFYGYTFGSGTRLTVV.

This clonotype was counted a few times. The chain is built from TRBV21-1 and TRBJ2-1. TRBV21-1 is a listed pseudogene. This CDR3 is built from 16 residues. The CDR3 nucleotides are TGTGCCAGCAGCCACGTTATGCTGAGCTCCTACAATGAGCAGTTCTTC. Amino acid sequence: CASSHVMLSSYNEQFF.

The chain joins TRBV9 to TRBJ2-1; a possible D gene is TRBD2 (5 bases). The end of the DNA aligns better with TRBJ2-7, so the J call may be wrong. Germline V gene data show CDR1 as SGDLS and CDR2 as YYNGEE. The length of the CDR3 is 15 residues. DNA of the CDR3: TGTGCCAGCAGCCCACCAGAGCGGCCCTACAATGAGCAGTACTTC. Its protein product is CASSPPERPYNEQYF.

V gene TRBV4-1 combines with J gene TRBJ2-7; D may be TRBD1 (6 bases). The length of the CDR3 is 14 residues. In germline, CDR1 is MGHRA, CDR2 YSYEKL. V lost 1 base to trimming and J lost 2 bases, with 9 bases between them. CDR3 residues: CASSQAHRAYEQYF. The CDR3 DNA reads as TGCGCCAGCAGCCAAGCCCACAGGGCCTACGAGCAGTACTTC.